The clone carrying this T cell receptor (beta chain) was found many times. All donors were healthy Caucasians. The data belong to a study of identical twins. The CDR3 consists of 17 residues. V gave up 2 bases and J gave up 1 base; unmatched junction bases: 6. The V gene's germline CDR1 is SGHDT and CDR2 YYEEEE. Template switching, a step in the protocol, added a universal primer site, and cDNA carried unique molecular identifiers. TCRdb passed the 5' RACE reads through MiXCR, listing each CDR3 protein once. The repertoire holds around 960,000 distinct CDR3 sequences, 9% to 15% seen once, with around 1.6% in the top ten. Separately, the same data were catalogued under a study of yellow fever vaccine responses in identical twins.

V is TRBV5-6 and J is TRBJ2-1, with 10 bases matching TRBD2. Sample: PBMCs. This TCR derives from a woman under 30 in good health. CDR3 coding DNA: TGTGCCAGCAGCTTCAGAACTAGCGGGGTGTCCTACAATGAGCAGTTCTTC. Translating it yields CASSFRTSGVSYNEQFF.